The 14 T cell receptor beta chains in this list originate from one sample, sequenced in a study of blood T cell repertoires in COVID-19. Sequenced by immunoSEQ multiplex PCR; TCRdb stores in-frame clones only, minus some. Among about 330,000 clones listed, about 89% were seen once. Specimen: peripheral blood. All receptors derive from a young man who had recovered from COVID-19.

This chain connects TRBV5-1 to TRBJ2-2; D might be TRBD2 (6 bases). The ends were cut back, 4 bases at V and 4 bases at J, with 17 bases in the middle. This CDR3 has 16 amino acids. CDR1 SGHRS and CDR2 YFSETQ come from the germline V gene. This CDR3 reads CASSPWTAGGTGELFF. CDR3 DNA sequence: TGCGCCAGCAGCCCCTGGACCGCCGGGGGCACCGGGGAGCTGTTTTTT.

The genes are TRBV7-9 and TRBJ2-7; the match to TRBD1 covers 8 bases. The CDR3 consists of 15 residues. From germline, CDR1 is SEHNR and CDR2 FQNEAQ (reference sequence). Trimming cost V 3 bases and J 7 bases; bases outside gene matches: 11. The CDR3 loop is CASSLIRTGYQEQYF. Written as DNA, the CDR3 is TGTGCCAGCAGCTTGATCAGGACAGGGTATCAAGAGCAGTACTTC.

The chain is built from TRBV4-1 and TRBJ2-1; TRBD2 agrees at 8 bases. CDR3 length equals 16 residues. V lost 1 base and J lost 3; bases outside the gene matches: 5. The germline CDR1 and CDR2 sequences are MGHRA and YSYEKL. The CDR3 is CASSQGASGFYNEQFF. In DNA, the CDR3 is TGCGCCAGCAGCCAAGGGGCTAGCGGGTTCTACAATGAGCAGTTCTTC.

This chain links TRBV6-6 with TRBJ1-5, with 8 positions matching TRBD1. CDR1 is MNHNY and CDR2 is SVGAGI in the germline V gene (reference sequence). V lost 3 bases and J lost 6; bases outside the gene matches: 4. The CDR3 consists of 14 residues. CDR3 region: CASSYDRGSQPQHF. In DNA form, the CDR3 reads TGTGCCAGCAGTTATGACAGGGGTAGTCAGCCCCAGCATTTT.

V is TRBV9 and J is TRBJ2-7, with D possibly being TRBD2 (5 bases). Germline V gene lookup returns CDR1 SGDLS and CDR2 YYNGEE. Trimming removed 7 bases at V and 5 bases at J, with 16 bases between. This CDR3 contains 13 residues. CDR3 in DNA: TGTGCCAGCGGCCGAGGCGGGTTCGACGAGCAGTACTTC. As protein: CASGRGGFDEQYF.

The chain links TRBV2 to TRBJ2-2; 8 bases match TRBD1. The V segment lost 11 bases and the J segment 6 bases; nucleotides outside the gene matches: 11. Germline CDR1 and CDR2: SNHLY and FYNNEI. This CDR3 has 14 amino acids. In DNA, the CDR3 is TGTGCCTGTCGGACAGGGATCGTTTCCGGGGAGCTGTTTTTT. Amino acid sequence: CACRTGIVSGELFF.

This rearrangement joins TRBV10-3 to TRBJ1-2, with D unclear. The CDR3 totals 14 residues. The V gene's germline CDR1 is ENHRY and CDR2 SYGVKD. V lost 4 bases and J 4 bases, leaving 13 bases between the germline ends. The CDR3 loop is CAISGGSVTYGYTF. The CDR3, as DNA: TGTGCCATCAGTGGCGGAAGTGTAACCTATGGCTACACCTTC.

CDR3 DNA: TGCAGCGTCCGCCGAAATTACCGGGACAGGGTTGGGGTCACTGAAGCTTTCTTT. This translates into CSVRRNYRDRVGVTEAFF. The gene calls are TRBV29-1 and TRBJ1-1; 9 bases are shared with TRBD1. Losses at the gene ends were 6 bases for V and 4 bases for J; bases not matched to a gene: 21. The CDR3 contains 18 residues. CDR1 SQVTM and CDR2 ANQGSEA come from the germline V gene.

The chain employs TRBV11-2 and TRBJ2-5, with 11 bases that match TRBD2. Germline lookup yields CDR1 SGHAT and CDR2 FQNNGV. The CDR3 has 15 residues. V shed 6 bases, J shed 1 base, and the junction held 4 bases outside the gene matches. The CDR3 coding sequence is TGTGCCAGCAGTTCGACTAGCGGGACCCAAGAGACCCAGTACTTC. This codes for CASSSTSGTQETQYF.

The rearrangement uses TRBV18 and TRBJ1-3, with unresolved D. In germline, CDR1 is KGHSH, CDR2 LQKENI. This CDR3 is built from 15 residues. V dropped 3 bases and J dropped 0 bases, with 9 bases sitting between them. CDR3: CASSPGETSGNTIYF. DNA for the CDR3: TGTGCCAGCTCACCCGGGGAAACCTCTGGAAACACCATATATTTT.

This chain uses TRBV12-3 or TRBV12-4 with TRBJ1-1, with 8 bases lining up with TRBD1. V was pared by 6 bases and J by 2 bases, with 2 bases of the junction left unmatched. The CDR3 spans 13 residues. The CDR3 here is CASSQGANTEAFF. The CDR3 DNA sequence: TGTGCCAGCAGCCAGGGGGCCAACACTGAAGCTTTCTTT.

The V call is TRBV5-8, the J call TRBJ1-2; no firm D call. Germline V gene lookup returns CDR1 SGHTS and CDR2 YDEGEE. The CDR3 runs 13 residues. Deletions cut 4 bases from V and 0 bases from J, with 7 bases between. This CDR3 is CASSNEANYGYTF. CDR3 coding DNA: TGTGCCAGCAGCAACGAGGCTAACTATGGCTACACCTTC.

The chain links TRBV5-6 to TRBJ1-2; a weak D match, TRBD1 (5 bases). The CDR3 totals 17 residues. Germline lookup yields CDR1 SGHDT and CDR2 YYEEEE. Deletions cut 0 bases from V and 6 bases from J, with 21 bases between. CDR3 coding DNA: TGTGCCAGCAGCTTGGACGGGGCAGGGAGGACCCGGGATGGCTACACCTTC. Translation: CASSLDGAGRTRDGYTF. The variable domain in full, completed from reference TRBV5-6 and TRBJ1-2, reads DAGVTQSPTHLIKTRGQQVTLRCSPKSGHDTVSWYQQALGQGPQFIFQYYEEEERQRGNFPDRFSGHQFPNYSSELNVNALLLGDSALYLCASSLDGAGRTRDGYTFGSGTRLTVV.

The chain recombines TRBV19 with TRBJ2-7; D not resolved. The germline gives CDR1 LNHDA, CDR2 SQIVND (reference sequence). The germline V and J ends were trimmed by 5 bases and 4 bases, with 15 bases remaining between them. The CDR3 is 14 amino acids. The DNA for the CDR3 is TGTGCCAGTAGTTTCGAAGGTACAGCATACGAGCAGTACTTC. It encodes CASSFEGTAYEQYF.